Following are 22 T cell receptor beta chains from one sample sequenced in a study of lymphopenia after photon versus proton radiotherapy. Sequencing used immunoSEQ multiplex PCR; TCRdb keeps in-frame clones, though not all of them. This sample carries fewer than 25,000 clones, roughly 91% of them seen once, and the ten largest clones take around 10%. The sample was peripheral blood, taken from a patient treated with proton-based radiotherapy. The source of these receptors is a man older than 75 with esophageal cancer.

V is TRBV11-1 and J is TRBJ1-4; 7 nucleotides agree with TRBD1. Germline loops: CDR1 SGHAT, CDR2 FQDESV (reference sequence). This CDR3 is 13 amino acids long. Trimming at V came to 4 bases and at J to 5 bases, leaving 1 base not matched to a gene. CDR3 amino acids: CASSWDRNEKLFF. Written as DNA, the CDR3 is TGTGCCAGCAGCTGGGACAGAAATGAAAAACTGTTTTTT.

The chain couples TRBV5-6 to TRBJ1-1; D is unclear. V was shortened by 3 bases and J by 2 bases, with 11 bases between the two germline ends. This CDR3 region has 14 residues. CDR1 and CDR2 (germline): SGHDT, YYEEEE. This CDR3 is CASSSGRRNTEAFF. The CDR3 DNA sequence: TGTGCCAGCAGCTCCGGACGGAGAAACACTGAAGCTTTCTTT.

This rearrangement joins TRBV25-1 to TRBJ2-1, with a tentative D call TRBD1 (6 bases). Trimming removed 4 bases at V and 2 bases at J, with 15 bases between. CDR3 length: 16 amino acids. Germline values: CDR1 MGHDK, CDR2 SYGVNS. The CDR3 nucleotides are TGTGCCAGCAGTGGCCAATTACCAGGGGCCTACAATGAGCAGTTCTTC. Translating gives CASSGQLPGAYNEQFF. The full variable domain, in which reference TRBV25-1 and TRBJ2-1 provide the parts outside the CDR3, is EADIYQTPRYLVIGTGKKITLECSQTMGHDKMYWYQQDPGMELHLIHYSYGVNSTEKGDLSSESTVSRIRTEHFPLTLESARPSHTSQYLCASSGQLPGAYNEQFFGPGTRLTVL.

The chain has TRBV11-2 and TRBJ1-3; a weak D match, TRBD1 (5 bases). Looked up from germline, CDR1 is SGHAT and CDR2 is FQNNGV. There are 12 residues in the CDR3. V lost 10 bases, J lost 4 bases, and 11 bases lay in between. This chain's CDR3 is CATGTRGNTIYF. The CDR3 DNA sequence: TGTGCCACCGGGACTCGCGGAAACACCATATATTTT. Complete variable domain (other parts from reference TRBV11-2 and TRBJ1-3): EAGVAQSPRYKIIEKRQSVAFWCNPISGHATLYWYQQILGQGPKLLIQFQNNGVVDDSQLPKDRFSAERLKGVDSTLKIQPAKLEDSAVYLCATGTRGNTIYFGEGSWLTVV.

This chain uses TRBV27 with TRBJ2-2, with D uncertain. Trimming removed 5 bases at V and 0 bases at J, with 4 bases between. CDR3 length equals 13 residues. Germline CDR1 and CDR2: MNHEY and SMNVEV (reference sequence). The CDR3 here is CASSESNTGELFF. The CDR3 nucleotides are TGTGCCAGCAGTGAATCGAACACCGGGGAGCTGTTTTTT.

The rearrangement joins TRBV30 to TRBJ2-5, with no clear D. CDR1 and CDR2 from the germline V gene are GTSNPN and SVGIG (reference sequence). The CDR3 totals 14 residues. Between the trimmed V and J ends, which lost 2 bases and 4 bases, there was a span of 14 bases. CDR3 sequence (DNA): TGTGCCTGGAGTCAGGCGCTGTTTGGAGAGACCCAGTACTTC. This gives the protein CAWSQALFGETQYF.

This clone has just one count. The V and J genes are TRBV27 and TRBJ2-2, with D unresolved. Deletions cut 6 bases from V and 6 bases from J, with 14 bases between. The germline V gene has CDR1 MNHEY and CDR2 SMNVEV (reference sequence). The CDR3 runs to 14 residues. The CDR3 DNA is TGTGCCAGCAGGCTGCTCGGCCTCGCCGGGGAGCTGTTTTTT. Its translation is CASRLLGLAGELFF.

The chain joins TRBV10-1 to TRBJ1-5; 10 bases agree with TRBD1. V shed 2 bases and J 5 bases; nucleotides not matched to a gene: 3. This CDR3 comprises 15 residues. Germline loops: CDR1 WNHNN, CDR2 SYGVQD (reference sequence). Written as DNA, the CDR3 is TGCGCCAGCAGTGAGGGGACAGGGGACGATCAGCCCCAGCATTTT. It yields the protein CASSEGTGDDQPQHF.

The chain recombines TRBV2 with TRBJ1-4; 8 bases agree with TRBD1. The germline CDR1 and CDR2 sequences are SNHLY and FYNNEI. Losses at the gene ends were 0 bases for V and 5 bases for J; bases not matched to a gene: 5. This CDR3 is built from 16 residues. The CDR3 nucleotides read TGTGCCAGCAGTGAAGCCGGACAGGGCGGGAATGAAAAACTGTTTTTT. Amino acid sequence: CASSEAGQGGNEKLFF.

For this clone: Sequence at one end of the junction differs from germline and may be a read error. The rearrangement joins TRBV27 to TRBJ2-2; no clear D gene. This CDR3 has 11 residues. Germline assignment: CDR1 MNHEY and CDR2 SMNVEV (reference sequence). In DNA form, the CDR3 reads TGTGCCAGCACCGACACCCGGGAGCTGTTTTTT. Encoded protein: CASTDTRELFF.

V and J are TRBV9 and TRBJ1-6, with a possible D match to TRBD1 (5 bases). The germline V gene encodes CDR1 SGDLS and CDR2 YYNGEE. Trimming stripped 3 bases from V and 8 bases from J, with 18 bases between. The CDR3 is 16 amino acids. CDR3 sequence reads: CASSAQGAGEYSPLHF. CDR3 nucleotide sequence: TGTGCCAGCAGCGCCCAGGGAGCCGGGGAGTATTCACCCCTCCACTTT.

V is TRBV27 and J is TRBJ2-7; tentatively, D is TRBD1 (6 bases). The germline V gene encodes CDR1 MNHEY and CDR2 SMNVEV (reference sequence). Trimming removed 7 bases from V and 0 bases from J, with 19 bases in between. CDR3 length: 16 amino acids. The CDR3 here is CASNADNRVPSYEQYF. CDR3 coding DNA: TGTGCCAGCAACGCGGATAACAGGGTTCCCTCCTACGAGCAGTACTTC.

This rearrangement joins TRBV7-2 to TRBJ2-2; unclear D gene. Looked up from germline, CDR1 is SGHTA and CDR2 is FQGNSA. With 5 bases removed from V and 3 bases from J, the gap between germline ends came to 13 bases. The CDR3 spans 15 residues. CDR3: CASSVETGYTGELFF. For the CDR3, the DNA is TGTGCCAGCAGCGTAGAAACCGGGTACACCGGGGAGCTGTTTTTT.

The chain has TRBV6-5 and TRBJ1-5; the D is unclear. The germline V gene encodes CDR1 MNHEY and CDR2 SVGAGI. There are 13 residues in the CDR3. The V end was cut by 2 bases, the J end by 4 bases, with 6 bases between. In DNA, the CDR3 is TGTGCCAGCAGTTACCTCCCGAATCAGCCCCAGCATTTT. As protein: CASSYLPNQPQHF.

This chain connects TRBV29-1 to TRBJ2-1; D is uncertain. In germline, CDR1 is SQVTM, CDR2 ANQGSEA. V lost 2 bases and J 8 bases, leaving 7 bases between the germline ends. The CDR3 is made up of 11 amino acids. CDR3 in amino acids: CSVEPNYEQFF. CDR3 DNA sequence: TGCAGCGTTGAACCCAACTATGAGCAGTTCTTC.

The DNA of the CDR3 is TGTGCCAGCAGTGGCGGGACAGGAGACACCGGGGAGCTGTTTTTT. Amino acid sequence: CASSGGTGDTGELFF. The chain has TRBV27 and TRBJ2-2; 8 nucleotides match TRBD1. From germline, CDR1 is MNHEY and CDR2 SMNVEV (reference sequence). The CDR3 length is 15 residues. V lost 5 bases to trimming and J lost 3 bases; unmatched junction nucleotides: 5.

The gene calls are TRBV10-3 and TRBJ2-2; 10 bases line up with TRBD2. After removal of 7 bases from V and 2 bases from J, the junction contained 4 bases not matched to a gene. In germline, CDR1 is ENHRY, CDR2 SYGVKD. The CDR3 runs 15 residues. The CDR3 reads CAITSGGANTGELFF. CDR3 nucleotide sequence: TGTGCCATCACAAGCGGGGGGGCCAACACCGGGGAGCTGTTTTTT.

The chain carries TRBV5-8 and TRBJ2-2, with D uncertain. The germline CDR1 and CDR2 sequences are SGHTS and YDEGEE. This CDR3 has 15 amino acids. The ends were cut back, 6 bases at V and 0 bases at J, with 12 bases in the middle. The CDR3 DNA is TGTGCCAGCACCCCTGGGCCGACGAACACCGGGGAGCTGTTTTTT. Translated, it gives CASTPGPTNTGELFF.

This clone came up once. V gene TRBV7-6 combines with J gene TRBJ1-2; tentatively, D is TRBD1 (6 bases). The germline V and J ends were trimmed by 1 base and 4 bases, with 7 bases remaining between them. The germline V gene encodes CDR1 SGHVS and CDR2 FNYEAQ. This CDR3 spans 13 amino acids. DNA for the CDR3: TGTGCCAGCAGCTTAGGGGGGGCCTATGGCTACACCTTC. Protein: CASSLGGAYGYTF.

The gene calls are TRBV7-2 and TRBJ2-1; D is ambiguous. The V gene's germline CDR1 is SGHTA and CDR2 FQGNSA. This CDR3 has 12 amino acids. V was trimmed by 5 bases and J by 8 bases, leaving 10 bases between them. The CDR3 DNA follows: TGTGCCAGCAGCCCCGAGGTCCATGAGCAGTTCTTC. This sequence encodes CASSPEVHEQFF.

The chain couples TRBV21-1 to TRBJ2-7; the table assigns TRBD2, which was not confirmed against the DNA. TRBV21-1 is recorded as a pseudogene. The CDR3 covers 14 residues. CDR3 nucleotide sequence: TGTGCCAGCAAGGATCCGGGACTAGCCTACGAGCAGTACTTC. Translated, it gives CASKDPGLAYEQYF.

The chain uses TRBV15 and TRBJ2-4; the D gene could be TRBD1 or TRBD2 (6 bases each). The CDR3 sequence is 14 residues long. The germline CDR1 and CDR2 sequences are LNHNV and YYDKDF (reference sequence). The V and J ends lost 0 bases and 6 bases respectively, with 9 bases between them. The CDR3 loop reads CATSRDRGGNIQYF. The CDR3 DNA reads TGTGCCACCAGCAGAGACAGGGGAGGAAACATTCAGTACTTC.